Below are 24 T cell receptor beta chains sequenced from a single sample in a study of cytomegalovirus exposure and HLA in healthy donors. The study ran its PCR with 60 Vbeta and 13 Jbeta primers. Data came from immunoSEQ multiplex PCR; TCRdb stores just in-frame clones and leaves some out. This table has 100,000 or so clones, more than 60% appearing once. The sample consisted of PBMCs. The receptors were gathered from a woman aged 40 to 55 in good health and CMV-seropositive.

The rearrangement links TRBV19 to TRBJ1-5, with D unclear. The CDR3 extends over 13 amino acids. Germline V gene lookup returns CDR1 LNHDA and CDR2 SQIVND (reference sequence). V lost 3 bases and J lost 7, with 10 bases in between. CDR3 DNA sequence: TGTGCCAGTAGTATGGTTAACATACAGCCCCAGCATTTT. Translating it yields CASSMVNIQPQHF.

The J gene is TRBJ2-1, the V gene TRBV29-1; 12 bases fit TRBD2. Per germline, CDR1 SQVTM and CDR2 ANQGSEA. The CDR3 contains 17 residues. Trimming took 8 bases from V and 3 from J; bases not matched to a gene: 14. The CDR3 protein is CSSEVLAGGRHYNEQFF. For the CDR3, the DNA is TGCAGCTCCGAGGTTCTAGCGGGGGGGCGACACTACAATGAGCAGTTCTTC.

In DNA form, the CDR3 reads TGTGCCAGCAGCTTGGGGGCCCAGAATTACCATGAGCAGTTCTTC. As protein: CASSLGAQNYHEQFF. V usage is TRBV5-6 and J usage is TRBJ2-1; no clear D gene. The germline V and J ends were trimmed by 0 bases and 8 bases, with 15 bases remaining between them. The CDR3 has 15 residues. CDR1 is SGHDT and CDR2 is YYEEEE in the germline V gene. Together with reference TRBV5-6 and TRBJ2-1, the CDR3 gives the full variable domain: DAGVTQSPTHLIKTRGQQVTLRCSPKSGHDTVSWYQQALGQGPQFIFQYYEEEERQRGNFPDRFSGHQFPNYSSELNVNALLLGDSALYLCASSLGAQNYHEQFFGPGTRLTVL.

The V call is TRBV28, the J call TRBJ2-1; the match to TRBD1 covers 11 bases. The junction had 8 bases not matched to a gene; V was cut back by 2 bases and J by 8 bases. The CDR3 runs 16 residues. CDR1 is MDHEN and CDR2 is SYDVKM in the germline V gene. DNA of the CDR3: TGTGCCAGCAGTTTACGCCGGGACAGGGGGTTAGATGAGCAGTTCTTC. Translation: CASSLRRDRGLDEQFF.

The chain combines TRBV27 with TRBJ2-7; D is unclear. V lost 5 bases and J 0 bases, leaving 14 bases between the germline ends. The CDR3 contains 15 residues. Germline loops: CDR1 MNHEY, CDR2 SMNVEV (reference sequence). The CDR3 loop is CASSPRLRSSYEQYF. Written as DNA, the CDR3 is TGTGCCAGCAGTCCACGACTGAGGAGCTCCTACGAGCAGTACTTC.

CDR3 sequence reads: CATFSGTFFYF. CDR3 DNA sequence: TGTGCCACCTTCTCCGGGACATTCTTCTACTTC. The V call is TRBV11-2, the J call TRBJ2-7; maybe TRBD1 (6 bases). The ends were cut back, 10 bases at V and 13 bases at J, with 20 bases in the middle. The CDR3 is 11 amino acids. Germline loops: CDR1 SGHAT, CDR2 FQNNGV.

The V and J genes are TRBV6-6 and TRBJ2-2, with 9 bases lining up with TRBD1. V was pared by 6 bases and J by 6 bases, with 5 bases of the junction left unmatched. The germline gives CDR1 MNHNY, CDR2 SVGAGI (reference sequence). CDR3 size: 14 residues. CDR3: CASRGQGDSGELFF. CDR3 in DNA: TGTGCCAGCAGGGGACAGGGAGACTCCGGGGAGCTGTTTTTT.

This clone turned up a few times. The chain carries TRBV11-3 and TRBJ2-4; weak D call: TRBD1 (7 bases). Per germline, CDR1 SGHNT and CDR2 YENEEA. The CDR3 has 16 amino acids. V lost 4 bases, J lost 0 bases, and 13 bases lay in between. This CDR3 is CASSSRDSLAKNIQYF. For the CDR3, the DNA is TGTGCCAGCAGCTCGCGGGACAGTCTAGCCAAAAACATTCAGTACTTC. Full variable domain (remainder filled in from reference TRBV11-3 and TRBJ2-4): EAGVVQSPRYKIIEKKQPVAFWCNPISGHNTLYWYLQNLGQGPELLIRYENEEAVDDSQLPKDRFSAERLKGVDSTLKIQPAELGDSAVYLCASSSRDSLAKNIQYFGAGTRLSVL.

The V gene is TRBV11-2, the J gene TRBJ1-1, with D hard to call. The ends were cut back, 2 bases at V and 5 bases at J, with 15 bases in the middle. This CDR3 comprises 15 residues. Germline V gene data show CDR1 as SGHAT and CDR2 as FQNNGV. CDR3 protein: CASSLSVSPLTEAFF. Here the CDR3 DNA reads TGTGCCAGCAGCTTAAGCGTTTCGCCCCTTACTGAAGCTTTCTTT.

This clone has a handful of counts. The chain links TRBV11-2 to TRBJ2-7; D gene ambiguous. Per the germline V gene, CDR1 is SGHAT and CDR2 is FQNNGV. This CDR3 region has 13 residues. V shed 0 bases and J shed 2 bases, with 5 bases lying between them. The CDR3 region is CASSLDRTYEQYF. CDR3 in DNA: TGTGCCAGCAGCTTAGACAGGACCTACGAGCAGTACTTC.

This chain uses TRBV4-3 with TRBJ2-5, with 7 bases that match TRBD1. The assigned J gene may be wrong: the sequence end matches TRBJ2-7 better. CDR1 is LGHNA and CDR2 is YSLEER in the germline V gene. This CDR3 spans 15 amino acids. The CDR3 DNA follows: TGCGCCAGCAGCCTAAACTTGGGACAGTCCTACGAGCAGTACTTC. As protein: CASSLNLGQSYEQYF.

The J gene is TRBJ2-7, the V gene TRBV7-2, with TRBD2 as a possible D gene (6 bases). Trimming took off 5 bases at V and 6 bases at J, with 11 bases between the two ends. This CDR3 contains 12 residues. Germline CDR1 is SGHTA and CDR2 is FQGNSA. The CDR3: CASSRGGVEQYF. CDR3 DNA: TGTGCCAGCAGCCGGGGCGGGGTCGAGCAGTACTTC.

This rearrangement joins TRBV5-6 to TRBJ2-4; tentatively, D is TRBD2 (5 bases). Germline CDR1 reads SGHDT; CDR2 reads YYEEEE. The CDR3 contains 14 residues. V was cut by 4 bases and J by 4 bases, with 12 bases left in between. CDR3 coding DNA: TGTGCCAGCAGCCCGGGGTGGCGGAAAAACATTCAGTACTTC. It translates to CASSPGWRKNIQYF. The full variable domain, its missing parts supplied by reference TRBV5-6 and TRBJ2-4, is DAGVTQSPTHLIKTRGQQVTLRCSPKSGHDTVSWYQQALGQGPQFIFQYYEEEERQRGNFPDRFSGHQFPNYSSELNVNALLLGDSALYLCASSPGWRKNIQYFGAGTRLSVL.

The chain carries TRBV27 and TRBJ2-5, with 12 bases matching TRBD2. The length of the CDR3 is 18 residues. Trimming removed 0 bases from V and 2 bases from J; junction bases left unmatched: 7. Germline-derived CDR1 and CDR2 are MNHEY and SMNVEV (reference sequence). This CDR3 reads CASSLSPTSGGLQETQYF. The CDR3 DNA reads TGTGCCAGCAGTTTATCGCCCACTAGCGGGGGGCTACAAGAGACCCAGTACTTC.

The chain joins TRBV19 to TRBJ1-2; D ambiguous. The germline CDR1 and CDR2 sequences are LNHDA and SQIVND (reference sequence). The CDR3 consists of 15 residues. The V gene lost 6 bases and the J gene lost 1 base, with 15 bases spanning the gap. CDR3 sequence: CASRSAGSHNYGYTF. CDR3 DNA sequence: TGTGCCAGTAGGTCCGCGGGGTCGCATAACTATGGCTACACCTTC.

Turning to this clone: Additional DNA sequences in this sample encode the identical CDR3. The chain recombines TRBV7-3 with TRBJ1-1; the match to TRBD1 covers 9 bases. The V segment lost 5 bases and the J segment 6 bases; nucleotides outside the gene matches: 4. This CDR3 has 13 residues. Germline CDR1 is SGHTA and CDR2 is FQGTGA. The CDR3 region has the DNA TGTGCCAGCAGCACCGGGACAGGGTCTGAAGCTTTCTTT. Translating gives CASSTGTGSEAFF.

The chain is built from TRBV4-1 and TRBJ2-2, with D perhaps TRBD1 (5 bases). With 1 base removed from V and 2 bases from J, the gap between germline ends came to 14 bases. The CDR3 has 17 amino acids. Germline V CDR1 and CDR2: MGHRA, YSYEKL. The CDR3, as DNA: TGCGCCAGCAGCCAAGGAAGGGCCCGGACAAACACCGGGGAGCTGTTTTTT. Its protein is CASSQGRARTNTGELFF.

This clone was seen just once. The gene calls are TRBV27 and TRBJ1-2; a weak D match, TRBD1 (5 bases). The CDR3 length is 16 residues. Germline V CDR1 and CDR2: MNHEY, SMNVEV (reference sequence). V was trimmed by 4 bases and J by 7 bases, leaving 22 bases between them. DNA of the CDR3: TGTGCCAGCAGTTCGCTCCAGGACAATACAATCCCTGGCTACACCTTC. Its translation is CASSSLQDNTIPGYTF.

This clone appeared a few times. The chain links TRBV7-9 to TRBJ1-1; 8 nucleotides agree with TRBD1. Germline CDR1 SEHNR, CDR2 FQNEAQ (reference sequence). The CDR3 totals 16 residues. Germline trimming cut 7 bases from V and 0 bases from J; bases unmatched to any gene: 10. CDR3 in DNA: TGTGCCAGCATTCGGCAGGGGGCTCCCTTGAACACTGAAGCTTTCTTT. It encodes CASIRQGAPLNTEAFF.

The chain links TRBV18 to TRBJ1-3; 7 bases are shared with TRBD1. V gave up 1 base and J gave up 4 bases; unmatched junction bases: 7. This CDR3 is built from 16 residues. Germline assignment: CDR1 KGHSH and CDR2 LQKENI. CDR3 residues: CASSPLADRDGNTIYF. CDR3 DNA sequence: TGTGCCAGCTCACCACTGGCTGACAGGGACGGAAACACCATATATTTT.

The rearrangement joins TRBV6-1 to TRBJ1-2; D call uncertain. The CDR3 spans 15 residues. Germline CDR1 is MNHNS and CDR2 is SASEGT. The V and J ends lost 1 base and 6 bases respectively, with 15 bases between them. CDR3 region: CASSEDPGRSHGYTF. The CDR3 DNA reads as TGTGCCAGCAGTGAAGACCCCGGTCGGTCACATGGCTACACCTTC.

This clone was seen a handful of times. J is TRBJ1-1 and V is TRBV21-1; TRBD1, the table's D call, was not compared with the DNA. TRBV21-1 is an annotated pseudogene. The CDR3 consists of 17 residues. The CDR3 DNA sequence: TGTGCCAGCAGCAAAGCGGGCAGGGGGAGCCGTGGTTTGGGAGCTTTCTTT. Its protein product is CASSKAGRGSRGLGAFF.

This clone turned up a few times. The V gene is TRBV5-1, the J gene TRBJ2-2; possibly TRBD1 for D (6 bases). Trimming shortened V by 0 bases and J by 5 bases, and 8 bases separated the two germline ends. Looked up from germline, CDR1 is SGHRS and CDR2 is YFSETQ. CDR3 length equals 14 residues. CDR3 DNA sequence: TGCGCCAGCAGCTTGGTTCAGGGGACCGGGGAGCTGTTTTTT. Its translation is CASSLVQGTGELFF.

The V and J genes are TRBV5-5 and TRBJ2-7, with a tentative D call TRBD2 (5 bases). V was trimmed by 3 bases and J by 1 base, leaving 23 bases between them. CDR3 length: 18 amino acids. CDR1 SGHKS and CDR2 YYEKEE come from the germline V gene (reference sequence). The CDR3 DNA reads TGTGCCAGCAGCTCGTCCCTTCTCCGGGGTCTTCGATCCTACGAGCAGTACTTC. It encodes CASSSSLLRGLRSYEQYF.